This entry lists 10 T cell receptor beta chains sequenced from one sample in a study of regulatory T cells in long-lasting Graves disease. Specified time point: newly diagnosed GD, antithyroid drugs for less than 3 months. PBMC RNA served as the TCR library source. Relying on iRepertoire HTBI primers and Arm-PCR of CDR3 regions, the team built TCR beta libraries. TCRdb reanalysed the multiplex PCR reads using MiXCR and keeps one entry per CDR3 protein. The data contain some 320,000 distinct CDR3 sequences, more than 15% of them singletons. Sequences were derived from peripheral blood mononuclear cells (PBMCs), sampled at new diagnosis, from a patient treated with antithyroid drugs. Receptor source: a female donor with Graves disease.

This clonotype was detected ten times or more. The chain has TRBV9 and TRBJ2-1; perhaps TRBD1 as D (6 bases). The CDR3 runs 16 residues. The germline V and J ends were trimmed by 1 base and 9 bases, with 20 bases remaining between them. CDR1 is SGDLS, CDR2 YYNGEE, per germline. The CDR3 reads CASSVFAGVTKGEQFF. The CDR3 nucleotides read TGTGCCAGCAGCGTATTTGCAGGGGTCACAAAGGGTGAGCAGTTCTTC.

This clonotype was seen many times. This chain links TRBV29-1 with TRBJ2-2; D might be TRBD2 (6 bases). Germline CDR1 SQVTM, CDR2 ANQGSEA. Trimming stripped 7 bases from V and 1 base from J, with 10 bases between. This CDR3 is 13 amino acids long. The CDR3, as DNA: TGCAGCGCCGCGGGGATGAACACCGGGGAGCTGTTTTTT. Encoded protein: CSAAGMNTGELFF.

This clonotype was seen at least ten times. CDR3 sequence (DNA): TGTGCCAGCAGCCAAGATTCTAAGACTCGACCGAACACCGGGGAGCTGTTTTTT. It specifies CASSQDSKTRPNTGELFF. The V gene is TRBV3-1, the J gene TRBJ2-2; D unclear. The CDR3 runs to 18 residues. Per the germline V gene, CDR1 is LGHDT and CDR2 is YNNKEL (reference sequence). V was cut by 0 bases and J by 0 bases, with 14 bases left in between.

In its sample, this clonotype was seen a few times. The genes are TRBV4-1 and TRBJ1-3; D not resolved. The germline gives CDR1 MGHRA, CDR2 YSYEKL. V dropped 1 base and J dropped 8 bases, with 15 bases sitting between them. This CDR3 contains 15 residues. As DNA, the CDR3 is TGCGCCAGCAGCCAAGTCAGCCAGATAGGATACACCATATATTTT. Amino acids: CASSQVSQIGYTIYF.

V is TRBV5-1 and J is TRBJ2-1; 7 nucleotides align to TRBD2. Germline loops: CDR1 SGHRS, CDR2 YFSETQ. The V segment lost 0 bases and the J segment 5 bases; nucleotides outside the gene matches: 5. This CDR3 spans 15 amino acids. The CDR3 loop reads CASSLVTRENNEQFF. CDR3 DNA: TGCGCCAGCAGCTTGGTCACGCGGGAGAACAATGAGCAGTTCTTC.

The chain joins TRBV2 to TRBJ2-5, with 8 bases aligning to TRBD2. Germline V gives CDR1 SNHLY, CDR2 FYNNEI. The CDR3 totals 16 residues. The V and J ends lost 0 bases and 2 bases, in that order; junction bases with no gene match: 5. CDR3 sequence (DNA): TGTGCCAGCAGTGAAGCGCTTCGGGGGGGGCAAGAGACCCAGTACTTC. It encodes CASSEALRGGQETQYF.

This clonotype came up many times. The chain carries TRBV24-1 and TRBJ2-2; D gene ambiguous. V was trimmed by 0 bases and J by 6 bases, leaving 4 bases between them. Germline V gene data show CDR1 as KGHDR and CDR2 as SFDVKD. The CDR3 has 13 amino acids. CDR3 in amino acids: CATSDLLSGELFF. The CDR3 DNA reads as TGTGCCACCAGTGATTTGCTTTCCGGGGAGCTGTTTTTT.

The sample holds many counts of this clonotype. The chain recombines TRBV6-2 or TRBV6-3 with TRBJ2-7, with TRBD2 identical over 7 bases. V lost 5 bases and J lost 4; bases outside the gene matches: 5. CDR1 and CDR2 (germline): MNHEY, SVGEGT. The length of the CDR3 is 13 residues. The CDR3 sequence is CASSRHSGYEQYF. The CDR3 region has the DNA TGTGCCAGCAGTCGGCATAGCGGGTACGAGCAGTACTTC.

The chain employs TRBV5-1 and TRBJ2-5, with D tentatively TRBD1 or TRBD2 (5 bases each). The germline gives CDR1 SGHRS, CDR2 YFSETQ. CDR3 length equals 14 residues. V lost 4 bases and J 3 bases, leaving 13 bases between the germline ends. This chain's CDR3 is CASSAWDPKETQYF. CDR3 in DNA: TGCGCCAGCAGCGCCTGGGACCCCAAAGAGACCCAGTACTTC.

This chain uses TRBV25-1 with TRBJ2-5, with D tentatively TRBD2 (5 bases). This CDR3 is 17 amino acids long. The V end lost 3 bases, the J end lost 11 bases, and 28 bases lay between the germline ends. The germline V gene encodes CDR1 MGHDK and CDR2 SYGVNS. CDR3: CASSDLDGLRVSEIQYF. DNA of the CDR3: TGTGCCAGCAGTGACCTGGACGGACTGAGGGTGTCGGAGATTCAGTACTTC. Complete variable domain (other parts from reference TRBV25-1 and TRBJ2-5): EADIYQTPRYLVIGTGKKITLECSQTMGHDKMYWYQQDPGMELHLIHYSYGVNSTEKGDLSSESTVSRIRTEHFPLTLESARPSHTSQYLCASSDLDGLRVSEIQYFGPGTRLLVL.